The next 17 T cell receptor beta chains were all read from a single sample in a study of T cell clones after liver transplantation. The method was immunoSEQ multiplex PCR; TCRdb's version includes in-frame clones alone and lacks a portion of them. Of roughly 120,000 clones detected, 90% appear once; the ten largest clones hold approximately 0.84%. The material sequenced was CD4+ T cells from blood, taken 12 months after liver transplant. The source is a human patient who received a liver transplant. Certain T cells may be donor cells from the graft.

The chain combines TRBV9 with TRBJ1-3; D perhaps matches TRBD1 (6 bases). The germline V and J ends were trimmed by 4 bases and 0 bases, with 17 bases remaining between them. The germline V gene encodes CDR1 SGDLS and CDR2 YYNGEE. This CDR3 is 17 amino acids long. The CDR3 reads CASSKISDSSSGNTIYF. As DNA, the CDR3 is TGTGCCAGCAGCAAAATTTCGGACAGTTCCTCTGGAAACACCATATATTTT.

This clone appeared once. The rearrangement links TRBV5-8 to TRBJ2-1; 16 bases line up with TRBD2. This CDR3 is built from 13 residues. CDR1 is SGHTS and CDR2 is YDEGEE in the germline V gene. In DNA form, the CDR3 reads TGTTCCGGGACTAGCGGGAGGGCCCCGGCGTTGTTCTTC. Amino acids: CSGTSGRAPALFF.

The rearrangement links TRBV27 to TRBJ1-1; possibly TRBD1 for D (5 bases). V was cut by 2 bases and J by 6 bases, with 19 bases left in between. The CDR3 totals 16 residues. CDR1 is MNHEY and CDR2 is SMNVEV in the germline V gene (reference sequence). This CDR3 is CASSLRAGPRVAEAFF. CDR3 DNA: TGTGCCAGCAGTTTAAGGGCAGGGCCCCGTGTCGCTGAAGCTTTCTTT.

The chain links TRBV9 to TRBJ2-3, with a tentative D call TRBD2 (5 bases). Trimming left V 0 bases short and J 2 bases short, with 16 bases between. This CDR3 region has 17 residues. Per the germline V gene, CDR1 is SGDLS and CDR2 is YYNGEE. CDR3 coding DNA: TGTGCCAGCAGCGTAGACCCAAGAGGGTTAGTCACAGATACGCAGTATTTT. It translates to CASSVDPRGLVTDTQYF.

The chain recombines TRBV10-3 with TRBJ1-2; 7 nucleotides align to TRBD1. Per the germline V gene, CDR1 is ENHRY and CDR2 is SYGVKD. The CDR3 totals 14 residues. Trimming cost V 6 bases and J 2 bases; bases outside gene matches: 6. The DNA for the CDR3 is TGTGCCATCAGGCAGGGGGGGATCAACTATGGCTACACCTTC. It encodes CAIRQGGINYGYTF.

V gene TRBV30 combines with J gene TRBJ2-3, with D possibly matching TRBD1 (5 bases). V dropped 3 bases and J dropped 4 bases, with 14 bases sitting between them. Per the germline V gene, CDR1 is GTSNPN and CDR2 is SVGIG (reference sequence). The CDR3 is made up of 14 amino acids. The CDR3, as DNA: TGTGCCTGGAGCGGGCTCATAGGGGCAGATACGCAGTATTTT. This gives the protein CAWSGLIGADTQYF. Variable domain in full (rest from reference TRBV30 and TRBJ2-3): SQTIHQWPATLVQPVGSPLSLECTVEGTSNPNLYWYRQAAGRGLQLLFYSVGIGQISSEVPQNLSASRPQDRQFILSSKKLLLSDSGFYLCAWSGLIGADTQYFGPGTRLTVL.

For the CDR3, the DNA is TGTGCCAGCAGTCATGGGGCGAATGAAAAACTGTTTTTT. Its translation: CASSHGANEKLFF. The rearrangement uses TRBV25-1 and TRBJ1-4; possible D gene TRBD1, 5 bases. Trimming took 5 bases from V and 5 from J, leaving 9 bases between them. The germline CDR1 and CDR2 sequences are MGHDK and SYGVNS. The CDR3 has 13 residues.

The CDR3 sequence is CASSTRQGRAEAFF. DNA for the CDR3: TGTGCCAGTAGTACCCGACAGGGTAGGGCTGAAGCTTTCTTT. The chain uses TRBV19 and TRBJ1-1, with 7 bases that match TRBD1. Germline CDR1 LNHDA, CDR2 SQIVND (reference sequence). The ends lost 4 bases at V and 6 bases at J; junction bases unmatched: 8. CDR3 size: 14 residues.

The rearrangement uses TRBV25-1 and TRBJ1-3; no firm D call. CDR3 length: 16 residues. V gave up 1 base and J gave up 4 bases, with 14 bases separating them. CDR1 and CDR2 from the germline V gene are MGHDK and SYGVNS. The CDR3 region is CASSEFSGPRGNTIYF. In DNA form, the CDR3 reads TGTGCCAGCAGTGAATTTTCAGGACCGCGAGGAAACACCATATATTTT.

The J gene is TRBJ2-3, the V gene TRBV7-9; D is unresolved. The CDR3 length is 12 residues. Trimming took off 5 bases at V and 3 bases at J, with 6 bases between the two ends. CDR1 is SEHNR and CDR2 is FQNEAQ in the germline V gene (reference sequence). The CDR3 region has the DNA TGTGCCAGCAGCCCCGGAACAGATACGCAGTATTTT. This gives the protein CASSPGTDTQYF.

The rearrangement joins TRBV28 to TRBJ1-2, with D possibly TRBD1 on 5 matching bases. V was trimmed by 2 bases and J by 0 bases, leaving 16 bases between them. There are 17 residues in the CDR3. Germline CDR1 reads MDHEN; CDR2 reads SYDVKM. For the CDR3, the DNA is TGTGCCAGCAGTTTAGGTGGGACCCAAGAAGCTAACTATGGCTACACCTTC. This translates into CASSLGGTQEANYGYTF.

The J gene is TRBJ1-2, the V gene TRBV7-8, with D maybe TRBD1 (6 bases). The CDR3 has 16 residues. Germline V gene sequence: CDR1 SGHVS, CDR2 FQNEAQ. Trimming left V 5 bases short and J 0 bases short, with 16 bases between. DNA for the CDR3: TGTGCCAGCAGCGCGTACAGGGTTTCCTCTAACTATGGCTACACCTTC. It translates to CASSAYRVSSNYGYTF.

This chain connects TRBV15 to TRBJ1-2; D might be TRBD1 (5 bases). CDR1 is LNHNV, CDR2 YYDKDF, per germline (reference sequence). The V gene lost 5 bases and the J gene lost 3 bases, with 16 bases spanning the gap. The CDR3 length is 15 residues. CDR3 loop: CATSGQEITDYGYTF. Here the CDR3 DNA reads TGTGCCACCAGCGGACAAGAGATTACGGACTATGGCTACACCTTC.

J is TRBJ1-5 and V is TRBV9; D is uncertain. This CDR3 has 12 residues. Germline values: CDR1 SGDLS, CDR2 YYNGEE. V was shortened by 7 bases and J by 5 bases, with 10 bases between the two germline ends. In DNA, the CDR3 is TGTGCCAGCTCCGACGGGGATCAGCCCCAGCATTTT. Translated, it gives CASSDGDQPQHF.

CDR3 in amino acids: CASSLGAGQPQHF. CDR3 DNA: TGCGCCAGCAGCTTGGGGGCTGGACAGCCCCAGCATTTT. V and J are TRBV5-1 and TRBJ1-5; D unclear. Trimming took 0 bases from V and 7 from J, leaving 8 bases between them. This CDR3 contains 13 residues. Germline assignment: CDR1 SGHRS and CDR2 YFSETQ. Drawing the rest from reference TRBV5-1 and TRBJ1-5, the complete variable domain is KAGVTQTPRYLIKTRGQQVTLSCSPISGHRSVSWYQQTPGQGLQFLFEYFSETQRNKGNFPGRFSGRQFSNSRSEMNVSTLELGDSALYLCASSLGAGQPQHFGDGTRLSIL.

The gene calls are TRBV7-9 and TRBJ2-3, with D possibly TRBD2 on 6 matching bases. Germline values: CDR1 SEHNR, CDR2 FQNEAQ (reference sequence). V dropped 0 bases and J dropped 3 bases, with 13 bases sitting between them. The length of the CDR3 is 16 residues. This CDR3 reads CASSLALAWDTDTQYF. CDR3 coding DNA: TGTGCCAGCAGCTTAGCCCTAGCGTGGGATACAGATACGCAGTATTTT. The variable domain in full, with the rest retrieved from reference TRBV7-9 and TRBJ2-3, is DTGVSQNPRHKITKRGQNVTFRCDPISEHNRLYWYRQTLGQGPEFLTYFQNEAQLEKSRLLSDRFSAERPKGSFSTLEIQRTEQGDSAMYLCASSLALAWDTDTQYFGPGTRLTVL.

The CDR3 spells CASSLVLAGQETQYF. The CDR3 nucleotides read TGTGCCAGCAGCTTGGTTCTAGCGGGACAAGAGACCCAGTACTTC. The chain uses TRBV5-5 and TRBJ2-5; 9 bases match TRBD2. This CDR3 spans 15 amino acids. The germline gives CDR1 SGHKS, CDR2 YYEKEE (reference sequence). V dropped 0 bases and J dropped 2; count of bases not matched to a gene: 2.